A single sample gave rise to the 9 T cell receptor beta chains below, sequenced in a study of blood T cell repertoires in COVID-19. Clones were sequenced by immunoSEQ multiplex PCR, and TCRdb holds only the in-frame ones, with some missing. The sample lists around 300,000 clones; more than 70% were seen once. The sequenced sample was peripheral blood. Every receptor here comes from a man between 25 and 39 years old with active or convalescent COVID-19.

The J gene is TRBJ2-1, the V gene TRBV9, with unresolved D. Looked up from germline, CDR1 is SGDLS and CDR2 is YYNGEE. V was pared by 0 bases and J by 0 bases, with 10 bases between. CDR3 size: 16 residues. The DNA for the CDR3 is TGTGCCAGCAGCGTAGGACTCGGTGCCTCCTACAATGAGCAGTTCTTC. Its translation is CASSVGLGASYNEQFF.

This chain connects TRBV3-1 (or the pseudogene TRBV3-2) to TRBJ1-2; D gene unclear. The CDR3 length is 11 residues. The germline V gene encodes CDR1 LGHDT and CDR2 YNNKEL (reference sequence). V lost 0 bases and J lost 8, with 4 bases in between. In DNA form, the CDR3 reads TGTGCCAGCAGCCAAGAGGAGGGCTACACCTTC. Its protein is CASSQEEGYTF.

The chain is built from TRBV11-2 and TRBJ1-6; D gene ambiguous. The V gene's germline CDR1 is SGHAT and CDR2 FQNNGV. V was trimmed by 2 bases and J by 8 bases, leaving 13 bases between them. The CDR3 covers 15 residues. Here the CDR3 DNA reads TGTGCCAGCAGCTTATTGGTAGGAGGTGATTCACCCCTCCACTTT. It is translated as CASSLLVGGDSPLHF.

The V and J genes are TRBV3-1 (or the pseudogene TRBV3-2) and TRBJ1-1; D uncertain. Germline V lookup: CDR1 LGHDT, CDR2 YNNKEL (reference sequence). The CDR3 length is 14 residues. Trimming pared 3 bases from V and 0 bases from J, leaving 8 bases between. The CDR3 reads CASSHSTMNTEAFF. For the CDR3, the DNA is TGTGCCAGCAGCCATAGCACAATGAACACTGAAGCTTTCTTT.

The chain uses TRBV4-3 and TRBJ2-5; 8 bases align to TRBD2. V lost 0 bases to trimming and J lost 2 bases; unmatched junction nucleotides: 8. The germline gives CDR1 LGHNA, CDR2 YSLEER. CDR3 length equals 17 residues. CDR3 protein: CASSQDPSGGLQETQYF. As DNA, the CDR3 is TGCGCCAGCAGCCAAGATCCCAGCGGGGGCCTTCAAGAGACCCAGTACTTC.

This chain connects TRBV9 to TRBJ2-1; D remains unclear. The V and J ends lost 3 bases and 12 bases respectively, with 16 bases between them. Germline CDR1 SGDLS, CDR2 YYNGEE. The CDR3 spans 13 residues. The CDR3 region is CASSAHGSEAQFF. The CDR3 region has the DNA TGTGCCAGCAGCGCCCATGGATCTGAGGCGCAGTTCTTC.

The chain links TRBV6-2 or TRBV6-3 to TRBJ1-5, with a weak D call TRBD1 (6 bases). Per germline, CDR1 MNHEY and CDR2 SVGEGT. The ends were cut back, 2 bases at V and 7 bases at J, with 24 bases in the middle. The length of the CDR3 is 18 residues. The CDR3: CASSYALDRPTGYQPQHF. The CDR3 DNA follows: TGTGCCAGCAGTTACGCACTCGACAGGCCTACAGGATACCAGCCCCAGCATTTT.

The J gene is TRBJ2-3, the V gene TRBV15; maybe TRBD2 (5 bases). The CDR3 sequence is 15 residues long. Germline values: CDR1 LNHNV, CDR2 YYDKDF (reference sequence). V was shortened by 0 bases and J by 4 bases, with 11 bases between the two germline ends. The CDR3 sequence is CATSREASTADTQYF. In DNA form, the CDR3 reads TGTGCCACCAGCAGAGAGGCTAGCACCGCAGATACGCAGTATTTT.

The gene calls are TRBV5-1 and TRBJ2-7, with 8 bases fitting TRBD2. CDR3 length: 15 residues. Trimming took 0 bases from V and 6 from J; bases not matched to a gene: 8. Per germline, CDR1 SGHRS and CDR2 YFSETQ. CDR3: CASSLGGGPTVEQYF. In nucleotides, the CDR3 is TGCGCCAGCAGCTTGGGCGGGGGGCCGACCGTCGAGCAGTACTTC.